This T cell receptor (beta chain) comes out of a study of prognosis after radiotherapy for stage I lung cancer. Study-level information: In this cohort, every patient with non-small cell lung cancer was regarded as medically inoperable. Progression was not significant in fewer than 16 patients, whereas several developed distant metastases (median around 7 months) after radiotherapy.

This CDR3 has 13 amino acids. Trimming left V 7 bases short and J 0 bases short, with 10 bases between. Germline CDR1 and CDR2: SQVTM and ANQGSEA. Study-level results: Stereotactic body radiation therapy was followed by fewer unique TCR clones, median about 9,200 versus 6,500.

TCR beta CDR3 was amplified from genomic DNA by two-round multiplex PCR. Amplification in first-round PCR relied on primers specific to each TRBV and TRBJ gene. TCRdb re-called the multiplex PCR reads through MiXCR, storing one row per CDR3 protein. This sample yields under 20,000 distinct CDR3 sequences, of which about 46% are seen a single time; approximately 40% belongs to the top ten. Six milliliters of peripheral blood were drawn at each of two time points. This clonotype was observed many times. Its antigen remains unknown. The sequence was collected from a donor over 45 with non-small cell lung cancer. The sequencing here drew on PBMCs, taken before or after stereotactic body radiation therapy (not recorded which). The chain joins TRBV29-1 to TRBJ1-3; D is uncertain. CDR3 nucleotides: TGCAGCGGGGTGGAGGGCTCTGGAAACACCATATATTTT. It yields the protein CSGVEGSGNTIYF.